These 9 T cell receptor beta chains came from one sample sequenced in a study of shared clonotypes between healthy human individuals (dated by TCRdb to the early 2020s). The library was produced with the immunoSEQ multiplex PCR assay. Held by TCRdb, this immuneACCESS table contains in-frame sequences only and omits some clones. Under half of the omission traces to an unresolved V gene where checked; the cause of the rest is unknown. This sample gives hundreds of thousands of clones in total; approximately 79% of them show up just once. Roughly 1.8% of the sample is held by the ten biggest clonotypes. Sequenced material: memory CD4+ T cells sorted from blood. Reading the label with the study, this specimen's cell subset or site is: CD45RA-negative fraction. Receptors were obtained from a woman aged 30 to 39 in good health.

The chain uses TRBV5-1 and TRBJ2-3, with D unclear. Trimming stripped 2 bases from V and 2 bases from J, with 12 bases between. Germline values: CDR1 SGHRS, CDR2 YFSETQ. CDR3 size: 15 residues. The CDR3, as DNA: TGCGCCAGCAGCTTAGGTAACACAGACACAGATACGCAGTATTTT. It yields the protein CASSLGNTDTDTQYF.

The chain uses TRBV28 and TRBJ2-7, with D possibly called TRBD1 or TRBD2 (5 bases each). The CDR3 runs 16 residues. V lost 3 bases to trimming and J lost 5 bases, with 20 bases between them. Germline V gene data show CDR1 as MDHEN and CDR2 as SYDVKM. The CDR3 sequence: CASSFFGYSGPNEQYF. The CDR3, as DNA: TGTGCCAGCAGTTTTTTTGGTTATTCGGGGCCCAACGAGCAGTACTTC.

The genes are TRBV5-6 and TRBJ2-7; TRBD1 matches at 10 bases. Trimming removed 4 bases from V and 3 bases from J; junction bases left unmatched: 16. Germline CDR1 and CDR2: SGHDT and YYEEEE. The length of the CDR3 is 18 residues. CDR3 region: CASSNAAGTRDRGYEQYF. In DNA, the CDR3 is TGTGCCAGCAGCAACGCCGCCGGTACTAGGGACAGGGGCTACGAGCAGTACTTC.

This clone has just a few counts. This chain joins TRBV18 and TRBJ1-2, with no clear D. CDR3 size: 13 residues. Trimming left V 3 bases short and J 8 bases short, with 13 bases between. Germline lookup yields CDR1 KGHSH and CDR2 LQKENI. The CDR3 nucleotides read TGTGCCAGCTCACCCGACCAGGTGGAGGGCTACACCTTC. This codes for CASSPDQVEGYTF.

This clone was observed a handful of times. This rearrangement joins TRBV4-1 to TRBJ2-5; 10 bases align to TRBD2. CDR1 MGHRA and CDR2 YSYEKL come from the germline V gene. The CDR3 consists of 17 residues. Unmatched junction bases numbered 11, after V lost 2 bases and J lost 5 bases. The DNA of the CDR3 is TGCGCCAGCAGCCAAAATCTTTTGCTAGCGGGAGAGGAGACCCAGTACTTC. Amino acids: CASSQNLLLAGEETQYF.

V gene TRBV14 combines with J gene TRBJ1-2; tentatively, D is TRBD1 (5 bases). The CDR3 length is 15 residues. Germline CDR1 is SGHDN and CDR2 is FVKESK. Trimming left V 4 bases short and J 8 bases short, with 20 bases between. This chain's CDR3 is CASSRTLGPDGGYTF. The CDR3 DNA reads TGTGCCAGCAGCCGTACCCTGGGACCAGATGGGGGCTACACCTTC. Full variable domain (rest looked up from reference TRBV14 and TRBJ1-2): EAGVTQFPSHSVIEKGQTVTLRCDPISGHDNLYWYRRVMGKEIKFLLHFVKESKQDESGMPNNRFLAERTGGTYSTLKVQPAELEDSGVYFCASSRTLGPDGGYTFGSGTRLTVV.

The V call is TRBV4-2, the J call TRBJ2-2, with 10 bases fitting TRBD2. CDR1 LGHNA and CDR2 YNFKEQ come from the germline V gene. V trimming: 0 bases; J trimming: 6 bases; junction bases outside the gene matches: 4. The length of the CDR3 is 16 residues. The CDR3 nucleotides are TGTGCCAGCAGCCAAGACAGCGGGAGGGCGTCCGGGGAGCTGTTTTTT. Translating gives CASSQDSGRASGELFF.

The chain couples TRBV19 to TRBJ1-3; 9 bases match TRBD1. Germline CDR1 and CDR2: LNHDA and SQIVND (reference sequence). The CDR3 runs 15 residues. Trimming removed 6 bases from V and 1 base from J; junction bases left unmatched: 4. In DNA, the CDR3 is TGTGCCAGTAGAACGACAGGGGGATCTGGAAACACCATATATTTT. Its translation: CASRTTGGSGNTIYF.

This clone was seen a few times. V is TRBV15 and J is TRBJ2-5; D uncertain. Looked up from germline, CDR1 is LNHNV and CDR2 is YYDKDF (reference sequence). The germline V and J ends were trimmed by 5 bases and 2 bases, with 9 bases remaining between them. The CDR3 length is 13 residues. In nucleotides, the CDR3 is TGTGCCACCAGCTCTACTTCTCAAGAGACCCAGTACTTC. Amino acid sequence: CATSSTSQETQYF. Drawing the rest from reference TRBV15 and TRBJ2-5, the complete variable domain is DAMVIQNPRYQVTQFGKPVTLSCSQTLNHNVMYWYQQKSSQAPKLLFHYYDKDFNNEADTPDNFQSRRPNTSFCFLDIRSPGLGDTAMYLCATSSTSQETQYFGPGTRLLVL.